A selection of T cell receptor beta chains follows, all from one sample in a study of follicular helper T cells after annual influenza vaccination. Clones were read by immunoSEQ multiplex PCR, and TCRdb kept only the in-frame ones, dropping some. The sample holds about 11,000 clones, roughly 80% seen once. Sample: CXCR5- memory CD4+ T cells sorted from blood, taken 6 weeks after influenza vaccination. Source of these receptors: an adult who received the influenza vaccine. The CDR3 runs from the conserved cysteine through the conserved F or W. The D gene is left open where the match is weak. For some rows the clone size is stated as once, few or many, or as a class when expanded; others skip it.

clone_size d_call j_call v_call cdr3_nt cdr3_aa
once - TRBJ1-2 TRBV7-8 TGTGCCAGCAGCTCAGCTCCGGGGCCCAATGGCTACACCTTC CASSSAPGPNGYTF
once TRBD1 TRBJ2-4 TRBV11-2 TGTGCCAGCAGCTTTACAGGGGAGCACATTCAGTACTTC CASSFTGEHIQYF
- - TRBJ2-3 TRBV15 TGTGCCACCAGCAGGGACTTTCGAGATACGCAGTATTTT CATSRDFRDTQYF
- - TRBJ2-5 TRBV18 TGTGCCAGCTCACCGCAAGAGACCCAGTACTTC CASSPQETQYF
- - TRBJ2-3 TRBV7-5 TGTGCCAGAAGCCTCCGACTAGCGGGGTCTAGCACAGATACGCAGTATTTT CARSLRLAGSSTDTQYF
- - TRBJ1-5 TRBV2 TGTGCCAGCAGCGAACAGTATCAGCCCCAGCATTTT CASSEQYQPQHF
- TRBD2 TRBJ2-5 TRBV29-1 TGCAGCGCCAGGACTAGCGGGGGAGAGACCCAGTACTTC CSARTSGGETQYF
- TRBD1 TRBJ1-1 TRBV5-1 TGCGCCAGCAGCAAGGACAGGGGCGAAGCTTTCTTT CASSKDRGEAFF
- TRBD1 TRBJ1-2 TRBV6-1 TGTGCCAGCAGGGGATGGGACAGGGACCTTGGCTACACCTTC CASRGWDRDLGYTF
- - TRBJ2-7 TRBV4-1 TGCGCCAGCAGCAGGGCCGGGACGAAAACCTACGAGCAGTACTTC CASSRAGTKTYEQYF
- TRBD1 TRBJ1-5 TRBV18 TGTGCCAGCTCACCCGGGCTGGGACAGTCCCAGCCCCAGCATTTT CASSPGLGQSQPQHF
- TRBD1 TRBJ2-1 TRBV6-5 TGTGCCAGCAGTGATAGGGGGCGCCTCAATGAGCAGTTCTTC CASSDRGRLNEQFF
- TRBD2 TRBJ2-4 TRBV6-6 TGTGCCAGCAGTAGGAAGGGCGGGGGGGGGCAAGACATTCAGTACTTC CASSRKGGGGQDIQYF
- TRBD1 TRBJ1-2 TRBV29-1 TGCAGCTCCGGGACAGGGTCCTATGGCTACACCTTC CSSGTGSYGYTF
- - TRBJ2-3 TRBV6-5 TGTGCCAGCTCAAAAGGGGATACGCAGTATTTT CASSKGDTQYF
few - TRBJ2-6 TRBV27 TGTGCCAGCAGTCCCGACGAGGGGTACTCTGGGGCCAACGTCCTGACTTTC CASSPDEGYSGANVLTF
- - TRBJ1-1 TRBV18 TGTGCCAGCTCACCAGGGGATACAGGGCGGGACACTGAAGCTTTCTTT CASSPGDTGRDTEAFF
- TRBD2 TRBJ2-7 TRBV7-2 TGTGCCAGCAGCTTAGCCTCCACTAGCGCGTTCTACGAGCAGTACTTC CASSLASTSAFYEQYF
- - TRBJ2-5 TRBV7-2 TGTGCCAGCAGCTTAGCCTTGACCTGGGGGGAGACCCAGTACTTC CASSLALTWGETQYF
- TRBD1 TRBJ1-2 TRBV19 TGTGCCAGTAATACAGGGGGTCCTAATGGCTACACCTTC CASNTGGPNGYTF
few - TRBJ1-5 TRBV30 TGTGCCTGGACCGCGGGAGGGCGGCGGAGCGGCAATCAGCCCCAGCATTTT CAWTAGGRRSGNQPQHF
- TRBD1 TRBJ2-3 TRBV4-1 TGCGCCAGCAGACGGACAGGGGGGGCAGATACGCAGTATTTT CASRRTGGADTQYF
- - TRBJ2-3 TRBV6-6 TGTGCCAGCAGTTACTCTGGGGGCACAGATACGCAGTATTTT CASSYSGGTDTQYF
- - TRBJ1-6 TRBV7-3 TGTGCCAGCAGCTTTTCCGGGGGAAGGGATTCACCCCTCCACTTT CASSFSGGRDSPLHF
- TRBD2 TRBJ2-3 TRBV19 TGTGCCAGTAGTTCCCCCGGGGGGATCACAGATACGCAGTATTTT CASSSPGGITDTQYF
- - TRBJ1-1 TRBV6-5 TGTGCCAGCAGTTCCCGTGCCACTGAAGCTTTCTTT CASSSRATEAFF
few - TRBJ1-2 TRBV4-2 TGTGCCAGCAGACGAATGACAGGCGAGAGCTATGGCTACACCTTC CASRRMTGESYGYTF
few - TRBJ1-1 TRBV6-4 TGTGCCAGCAGTGTATCAGCCGCCACTGAAGCTTTCTTT CASSVSAATEAFF
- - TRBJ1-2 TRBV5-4 TGTGCCAGCAGCTTGGCCTTTATGTCAGGCCCTGGGGACTATGGCTACACCTTC CASSLAFMSGPGDYGYTF
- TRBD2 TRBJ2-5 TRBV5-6 TGTGCCAGCAGCTTGAGGACAGACCCGGCGGGGGGCGAGGAGACCCAGTACTTC CASSLRTDPAGGEETQYF
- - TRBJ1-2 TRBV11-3 TGTGCCAGCAGCTTAGAGGGAACGGGACCCTGCCTCTCCTACACCTTC CASSLEGTGPCLSYTF
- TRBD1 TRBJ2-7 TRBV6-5 TGTGCCAGCAGTGGGCCGGGACAGGGGAAGTCTCAGTACTTC CASSGPGQGKSQYF
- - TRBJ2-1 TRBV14 TGTGCCAGCAGCCAAGACCCAGGTTCTCACGGCGGAAGGAATGAGCAGTTCTTC CASSQDPGSHGGRNEQFF
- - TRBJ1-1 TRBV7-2 TGTGCCAGCAGCTTAGTTTTTCGCAGTCCTGAAGCTTTCTTT CASSLVFRSPEAFF
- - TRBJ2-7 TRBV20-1 TGCAGTGCTAGGACAGAGTACGAGCAGTACTTC CSARTEYEQYF